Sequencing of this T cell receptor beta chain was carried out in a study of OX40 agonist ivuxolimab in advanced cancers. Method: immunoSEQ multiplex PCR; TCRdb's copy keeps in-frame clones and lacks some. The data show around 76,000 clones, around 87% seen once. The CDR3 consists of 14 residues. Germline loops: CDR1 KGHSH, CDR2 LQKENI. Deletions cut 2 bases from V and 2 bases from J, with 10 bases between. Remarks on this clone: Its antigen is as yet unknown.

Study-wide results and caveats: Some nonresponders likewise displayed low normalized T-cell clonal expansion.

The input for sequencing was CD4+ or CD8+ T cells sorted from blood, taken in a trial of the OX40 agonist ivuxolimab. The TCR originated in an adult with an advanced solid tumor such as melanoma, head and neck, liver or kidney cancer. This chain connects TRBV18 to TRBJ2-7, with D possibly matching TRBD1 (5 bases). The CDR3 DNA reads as TGTGCCAGCTCACCAAAGGGGATCCCCTACGAGCAGTACTTC. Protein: CASSPKGIPYEQYF.